This TCR beta chain was sequenced during a study of blood T cells in healthy people across ages. General observations from the study: Correlation between TCR beta diversity and naive T cell percentage was strong.

A sample-barcoded 5' primer and a J-beta primer mix were used in a second PCR of about 6 to 12 cycles. Via MiXCR, TCRdb re-called the 5' RACE reads, giving one row per CDR3 protein. The repertoire holds 900,000 to 950,000 distinct CDR3 sequences, with just under 30% as singletons. In its sample, this clonotype was seen a few times. Its antigen remains unidentified. This CDR3 has 15 amino acids. Between the trimmed V and J ends, which lost 3 bases and 0 bases, there was a span of 8 bases. Germline V lookup: CDR1 MDHEN, CDR2 SYDVKM. A further study also used this sample, focusing on T cells of mothers and their children. Per that paper: Related mother-child pairs shared slightly more overlap than unrelated pairs, but the difference was non-significant.

The sample comprised blood. V and J are TRBV28 and TRBJ2-2, with D possibly being TRBD2 (6 bases). This TCR was sampled from a woman aged 35 to 49 in good health. CDR3: CASSFGTPNTGELFF. DNA of the CDR3: TGTGCCAGCAGTTTTGGGACTCCGAACACCGGGGAGCTGTTTTTT.